Detailed here is one T cell receptor beta chain. Its antigen remains unidentified. The CDR3 loop spans 15 amino acids. Trimming stripped 6 bases from V and 3 bases from J, with 17 bases between. Germline values: CDR1 SNHLY, CDR2 FYNNEI. These data belong to a study of immune evolution from preneoplasia to lung adenocarcinoma. Study observations and caveats: T cell clonality was higher in KRAS-mutant than EGFR-mutant or wild-type nodules.

The protocol was immunoSEQ multiplex PCR, while the TCRdb copy is restricted to in-frame clones and leaves out a portion. Of fewer than 8,000 clones in the sample, 65% to 90% are singletons; the top ten hold about 2.9%. After pathologic assessment, macro-dissection selected premalignant or tumor cells for extraction. This sequence was found in a person between 65 and 79 years old with lung adenocarcinoma. The V and J genes are TRBV2 and TRBJ1-2; no firm D call. Material: FFPE minimally invasive lung adenocarcinoma tissue. The CDR3 DNA reads TGTGCCAGCAGACGAAGGCCCCAGGAGGACTATGGCTACACCTTC. It specifies CASRRRPQEDYGYTF.